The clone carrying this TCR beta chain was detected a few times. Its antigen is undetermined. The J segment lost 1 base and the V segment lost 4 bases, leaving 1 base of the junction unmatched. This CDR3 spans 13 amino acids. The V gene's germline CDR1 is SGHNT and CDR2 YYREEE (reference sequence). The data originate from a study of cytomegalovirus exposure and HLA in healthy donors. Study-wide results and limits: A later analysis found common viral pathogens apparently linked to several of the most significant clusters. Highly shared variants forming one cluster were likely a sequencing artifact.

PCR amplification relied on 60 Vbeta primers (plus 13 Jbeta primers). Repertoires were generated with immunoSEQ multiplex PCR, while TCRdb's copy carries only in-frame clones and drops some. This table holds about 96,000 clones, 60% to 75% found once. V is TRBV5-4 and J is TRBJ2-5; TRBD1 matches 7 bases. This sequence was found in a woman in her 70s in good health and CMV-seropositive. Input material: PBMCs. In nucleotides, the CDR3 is TGTGCCAGCAGCCGGACAGGCCAAGAGACCCAGTACTTC. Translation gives CASSRTGQETQYF.